These T cell receptor beta chains were read from a single sample in a study of radiotherapy plus CTLA-4 blockade in lung cancer. TCRdb's table, derived via immunoSEQ multiplex PCR, lists solely in-frame clones and lacks some. The sample holds under 95,000 clones; 70% to 85% are singletons and the top ten take about 0.79%. The sequences come from peripheral blood, collected from a patient treated with radiotherapy plus ipilimumab. Receptor source: a human donor with non-small cell lung cancer who had stable disease on radiotherapy plus ipilimumab. Each CDR3 is given with its conserved first and last residue. D genes are given only for firm matches. Size is omitted from some rows. Given values are once, few, many or a class for expanded clones.

j_call	v_call	d_call	clone_size	cdr3_aa	cdr3_nt
TRBJ2-2	TRBV18	TRBD2	-	CASSPPAGGLTGELFF	TGTGCCAGCTCACCACCTGCGGGAGGGCTTACCGGGGAGCTGTTTTTT
TRBJ1-4	TRBV29-1	-	-	CSVVRPPNEKLFF	TGCAGCGTTGTCCGCCCGCCGAATGAAAAACTGTTTTTT
TRBJ2-2	TRBV9	-	-	CASSAITGELFF	TGTGCCAGCAGCGCGATCACCGGGGAGCTGTTTTTT
TRBJ2-5	TRBV14	-	-	CASSQGLSSPLFQTQYF	TGTGCCAGCAGCCAAGGACTATCCTCCCCGCTTTTCCAGACCCAGTACTTC
TRBJ1-4	TRBV27	-	-	CASSLFNEKLFF	TGTGCCAGCAGTTTATTTAATGAAAAACTGTTTTTT
TRBJ2-7	TRBV19	TRBD1	-	CASRGQGAGYEQYF	TGTGCCAGCCGTGGACAGGGGGCTGGCTACGAGCAGTACTTC
TRBJ2-1	TRBV30	-	-	CAWSVNFYNEQFF	TGTGCCTGGAGTGTGAATTTCTACAATGAGCAGTTCTTC
TRBJ1-4	TRBV2	TRBD1	-	CASSRQGATNEKLFF	TGTGCCAGCAGCCGACAGGGGGCAACTAATGAAAAACTGTTTTTT
TRBJ2-3	TRBV30	TRBD2	-	CAWSVRSGGTDTQYF	TGTGCCTGGAGTGTACGGAGCGGGGGCACAGATACGCAGTATTTT
TRBJ2-5	TRBV7-9	TRBD1	-	CASSRGQEETQYF	TGTGCCAGCAGCCGAGGACAGGAAGAGACCCAGTACTTC
TRBJ1-1	TRBV28	-	-	CASTPRPSEAFF	TGTGCCAGCACCCCCAGGCCCTCCGAAGCTTTCTTT
TRBJ1-1	TRBV6-1	-	once	CASSEVRGRNTEAFF	TGTGCCAGCAGTGAAGTGAGGGGCAGGAACACTGAAGCTTTCTTT
TRBJ2-1	TRBV28	-	-	CASSLGLAYNEQFF	TGTGCCAGCAGTTTGGGACTGGCTTACAATGAGCAGTTCTTC
TRBJ2-2	TRBV11-2	TRBD2	-	CASSLKGLAGGPGTGELFF	TGTGCCAGCAGCTTAAAAGGACTAGCGGGAGGGCCAGGCACCGGGGAGCTGTTTTTT
TRBJ2-5	TRBV7-2	-	once	CASSLDQRRQETQYF	TGTGCCAGCAGCTTAGATCAGCGGAGACAAGAGACCCAGTACTTC
TRBJ2-5	TRBV5-6	-	once	CASSLNRAETQYF	TGTGCCAGCAGCTTGAACCGGGCAGAGACCCAGTACTTC
TRBJ2-7	TRBV11-2	TRBD2	-	CASSLVSGTSGFSYEQYF	TGTGCCAGCAGCTTAGTATCTGGGACTAGCGGTTTCTCCTACGAGCAGTACTTC
TRBJ1-6	TRBV28	-	-	CASSFGYSRVYNSPLHF	TGTGCCAGCAGTTTTGGGTACAGCCGTGTCTATAATTCACCCCTCCACTTT
TRBJ2-5	TRBV7-2	TRBD2	-	CASSMGAGETQYF	TGTGCCAGCTCGATGGGAGCGGGGGAGACCCAGTACTTC
TRBJ1-2	TRBV6-4	-	once	CASSVLGKGGNYGYTF	TGTGCCAGCAGCGTCCTGGGGAAGGGAGGAAACTATGGCTACACCTTC
TRBJ2-5	TRBV5-4	TRBD1	-	CASSYTLGQGAETQYF	TGTGCCAGCAGCTACACATTGGGACAGGGGGCCGAGACCCAGTACTTC
TRBJ2-5	TRBV30	TRBD2	-	CAWSEGLAGGPETQYF	TGTGCCTGGAGTGAGGGACTAGCGGGGGGGCCAGAGACCCAGTACTTC
TRBJ1-3	TRBV28	-	-	CASSFRGTEGNTIYF	TGTGCCAGCAGTTTTCGCGGGACCGAAGGAAACACCATATATTTT
TRBJ2-7	TRBV15	TRBD2	-	CATSRDGLAVEQYF	TGTGCCACCAGCAGAGATGGGCTAGCGGTCGAGCAGTACTTC
TRBJ1-2	TRBV30	-	once	CAWIYGGGGRYGYTF	TGTGCCTGGATCTACGGTGGGGGGGGAAGGTATGGCTACACCTTC
TRBJ2-5	TRBV19	-	-	CASRPETGKETQYF	TGTGCCAGTCGCCCCGAGACAGGAAAAGAGACCCAGTACTTC
TRBJ2-1	TRBV18	-	-	CASSPHVVGAGQGMILSNEQFF	TGTGCCAGCTCACCTCACGTAGTTGGTGCCGGGCAGGGGATGATTTTGAGCAATGAGCAGTTCTTC
TRBJ2-3	TRBV4-2	TRBD2	-	CASSQDSGGITSGGTDTQYF	TGTGCCAGCAGCCAAGATTCGGGGGGAATTACTAGCGGGGGCACAGATACGCAGTATTTT